This is a list of T cell receptor beta chains from one sample in a study of PD-L1 blockade in urothelial cancer. Using immunoSEQ multiplex PCR, the repertoire was profiled, and TCRdb retains in-frame clones only, with some absent. This sample yields about 69,000 clones, of which approximately 91% are seen a single time; about 3.2% belongs to the top ten. The input for sequencing was PBMCs, taken around atezolizumab (anti-PD-L1) treatment. The receptors were sampled from a man aged 55 to 70 with urothelial cancer. Both conserved end residues are part of each CDR3. Fields, in order: D gene, J gene, V gene, clone size, CDR3 DNA, CDR3 protein. The D gene is left open where the match is weak. Clone size appears in some rows only: once, few, many, or a class for an expanded clone.

D gene: .
J gene: TRBJ1-1
V gene: TRBV9
clone size: .
CDR3 DNA: TGTGCCAGCAGCGTAGGGGGGGGAGACACTGAAGCTTTCTTT
CDR3 protein: CASSVGGGDTEAFF

D gene: .
J gene: TRBJ2-7
V gene: TRBV6-1
clone size: .
CDR3 DNA: TGTGCCAGCAGTGAAGTAGCCGAGCAGTACTTC
CDR3 protein: CASSEVAEQYF

D gene: .
J gene: TRBJ2-1
V gene: TRBV7-8
clone size: .
CDR3 DNA: TGTGCCAGCAGCCCCCTGTTCGGCTCCTACAATGAGCAGTTCTTC
CDR3 protein: CASSPLFGSYNEQFF

D gene: .
J gene: TRBJ1-1
V gene: TRBV29-1
clone size: .
CDR3 DNA: TGCAGCGCCCGAGGCCAGGGAAGCACTGAAGCTTTCTTT
CDR3 protein: CSARGQGSTEAFF

D gene: .
J gene: TRBJ1-1
V gene: TRBV4-1
clone size: .
CDR3 DNA: TGCGCCAGCAGCCAACGACACCTGAACACTGAAGCTTTCTTT
CDR3 protein: CASSQRHLNTEAFF

D gene: TRBD1
J gene: TRBJ1-2
V gene: TRBV7-9
clone size: .
CDR3 DNA: TGTGCCAGCACCTTGCAGGGGGCGCTCCTTGGCTACACCTTC
CDR3 protein: CASTLQGALLGYTF

D gene: TRBD1
J gene: TRBJ2-7
V gene: TRBV7-9
clone size: .
CDR3 DNA: TGTGCCAGCAGGCCCGGGACAGGCCGACCCTACGAGCAGTACTTC
CDR3 protein: CASRPGTGRPYEQYF

D gene: TRBD2
J gene: TRBJ2-1
V gene: TRBV7-8
clone size: once
CDR3 DNA: TGTGCCAGCAGCCCCCGTTTAGCGGGAGGATATGAGCAGTTCTTC
CDR3 protein: CASSPRLAGGYEQFF

D gene: .
J gene: TRBJ1-5
V gene: TRBV29-1
clone size: .
CDR3 DNA: TGCAGCGTTGTTAGGGGTAATAGCAATCAGCCCCAGCATTTT
CDR3 protein: CSVVRGNSNQPQHF

D gene: .
J gene: TRBJ2-7
V gene: TRBV5-8
clone size: once
CDR3 DNA: TGTGCCAGCAGTTGGACTTACGAGCAGTACTTC
CDR3 protein: CASSWTYEQYF

D gene: .
J gene: TRBJ2-5
V gene: TRBV6-1
clone size: .
CDR3 DNA: TGTGCCAGCAGTGGGGGCTTACAGGGTTCCCAAGAGACCCAGTACTTC
CDR3 protein: CASSGGLQGSQETQYF

D gene: TRBD2
J gene: TRBJ2-5
V gene: TRBV28
clone size: .
CDR3 DNA: TGTGCCAGCAGTTTCTTCGGGACTAGCGGGAGTAAAAAGACCCAGTACTTC
CDR3 protein: CASSFFGTSGSKKTQYF

D gene: TRBD1
J gene: TRBJ2-6
V gene: TRBV11-2
clone size: .
CDR3 DNA: TGTGCCAGCAGCTTAGCCCCGGGACAGACCCGCTCTGGGGCCAACGTCCTGACTTTC
CDR3 protein: CASSLAPGQTRSGANVLTF

D gene: .
J gene: TRBJ2-7
V gene: TRBV6-5
clone size: .
CDR3 DNA: TGTGCCAGCAGCTGGAGGGGCGAGCAGTACTTC
CDR3 protein: CASSWRGEQYF

D gene: TRBD1
J gene: TRBJ2-3
V gene: TRBV10-2
clone size: .
CDR3 DNA: TGCGCCAGCAGCGCGGGACAGGGGGTAGATACGCAGTATTTT
CDR3 protein: CASSAGQGVDTQYF

D gene: .
J gene: TRBJ1-2
V gene: TRBV5-6
clone size: few
CDR3 DNA: TGTGCCAGCAGCCTGAACTATGGCTACACCTTC
CDR3 protein: CASSLNYGYTF

D gene: TRBD2
J gene: TRBJ2-7
V gene: TRBV28
clone size: .
CDR3 DNA: TGTGCCAGCAGGGTCGTCGGGAGCGGGATGGGGTACGAGCAGTACTTC
CDR3 protein: CASRVVGSGMGYEQYF

D gene: TRBD2
J gene: TRBJ2-2
V gene: TRBV6-5
clone size: .
CDR3 DNA: TGTGCCAGCAGTTCTAGCGGGGCTTACACCGGGGAGCTGTTTTTT
CDR3 protein: CASSSSGAYTGELFF

D gene: .
J gene: TRBJ1-1
V gene: TRBV6-6
clone size: .
CDR3 DNA: TGTGCCATCGGGGCTGAAGCTTTCTTT
CDR3 protein: CAIGAEAFF

D gene: TRBD2
J gene: TRBJ2-3
V gene: TRBV19
clone size: .
CDR3 DNA: TGTGCCAGTAGTAGACAAAGGACTAGGACCACAGATACGCAGTATTTT
CDR3 protein: CASSRQRTRTTDTQYF

D gene: TRBD1
J gene: TRBJ2-7
V gene: TRBV5-1
clone size: .
CDR3 DNA: TGCGCCAGCAGCAACCGGGACAGAGGCTACGAGCAGTACTTC
CDR3 protein: CASSNRDRGYEQYF

D gene: TRBD1
J gene: TRBJ2-5
V gene: TRBV6-5
clone size: .
CDR3 DNA: TGTGCCAGCAGTTACGGGGCAGGGGGACAGACCCAGTACTTC
CDR3 protein: CASSYGAGGQTQYF

D gene: .
J gene: TRBJ1-3
V gene: TRBV5-1
clone size: .
CDR3 DNA: TGCGCCAGCAGCCCCTGGGCGGGCTCTTCGGGAAACACCATATATTTT
CDR3 protein: CASSPWAGSSGNTIYF

D gene: TRBD1
J gene: TRBJ1-5
V gene: TRBV19
clone size: .
CDR3 DNA: TGTGCCAGTAGACAGGGGGTGAGTCCTTATAGCAATCAGCCCCAGCATTTT
CDR3 protein: CASRQGVSPYSNQPQHF

D gene: TRBD1
J gene: TRBJ1-6
V gene: TRBV30
clone size: .
CDR3 DNA: TGTGCCTGGACCGACGGACAGGGCCATAATTCACCCCTCCACTTT
CDR3 protein: CAWTDGQGHNSPLHF

D gene: TRBD1
J gene: TRBJ1-6
V gene: TRBV9
clone size: .
CDR3 DNA: TGTGCCAGCAGCCCGGGACAGGGTAGGTCACCCCTCCACTTT
CDR3 protein: CASSPGQGRSPLHF

D gene: .
J gene: TRBJ1-2
V gene: TRBV28
clone size: .
CDR3 DNA: TGTGCCAGCAGCCTACCCCAGGGGAACTATGGCTACACCTTC
CDR3 protein: CASSLPQGNYGYTF

D gene: .
J gene: TRBJ1-2
V gene: TRBV18
clone size: .
CDR3 DNA: TGTGCCAGCTCACCACGGGGGGTTTCTCGAGCCTATGGCTACACCTTC
CDR3 protein: CASSPRGVSRAYGYTF

D gene: .
J gene: TRBJ1-2
V gene: TRBV29-1
clone size: .
CDR3 DNA: TGCAGCGTTGTTCCCCAGGGCCCCCTTTATGATGGCTACACCTTC
CDR3 protein: CSVVPQGPLYDGYTF

D gene: .
J gene: TRBJ2-1
V gene: TRBV10-2
clone size: .
CDR3 DNA: TGCGCCAGCAGTGAGTCGACTCCAGGGGGGTACAATGAGCAGTTCTTC
CDR3 protein: CASSESTPGGYNEQFF

D gene: .
J gene: TRBJ1-2
V gene: TRBV5-1
clone size: .
CDR3 DNA: TGCGCCACCACCAAGGGAGCTAACTATGGCTACACCTTC
CDR3 protein: CATTKGANYGYTF

D gene: TRBD2
J gene: TRBJ2-1
V gene: TRBV6-1
clone size: many
CDR3 DNA: TGTGCCATACTCCTAGCGGGAGGATACAATGAGCAGTTCTTC
CDR3 protein: CAILLAGGYNEQFF

D gene: TRBD2
J gene: TRBJ2-7
V gene: TRBV29-1
clone size: .
CDR3 DNA: TGCAGCGTTGAACCGGGGGGGAGGGAGCAGTACTTC
CDR3 protein: CSVEPGGREQYF

D gene: .
J gene: TRBJ2-7
V gene: TRBV4-1
clone size: .
CDR3 DNA: TGCGCCAGCAGCCAAGATGGCCGCGGCGAGCAGTACTTC
CDR3 protein: CASSQDGRGEQYF

D gene: .
J gene: TRBJ1-2
V gene: TRBV5-4
clone size: .
CDR3 DNA: TGTGCCAGCAGCTGGGAGGGGAACTATGGCTACACCTTC
CDR3 protein: CASSWEGNYGYTF

D gene: .
J gene: TRBJ2-7
V gene: TRBV7-2
clone size: .
CDR3 DNA: TGTGCCAGCAGCTTAGCAGGGGGGGTATACTACGAGCAGTACTTC
CDR3 protein: CASSLAGGVYYEQYF

D gene: .
J gene: TRBJ2-1
V gene: TRBV21-1
clone size: .
CDR3 DNA: TGTGCCAGCAGCCAGGGACAGCGGATTTCCTACAATGAGCAGTTCTTC
CDR3 protein: CASSQGQRISYNEQFF

D gene: TRBD2
J gene: TRBJ2-7
V gene: TRBV4-2
clone size: .
CDR3 DNA: TGTGCCAGCAGCCAAGGGACTAGCGGGGGGGCGCTCGAGCAGTACTTC
CDR3 protein: CASSQGTSGGALEQYF

D gene: TRBD2
J gene: TRBJ2-7
V gene: TRBV12-5
clone size: .
CDR3 DNA: TGTGCTAGTGGTTTGGTACTGATGGGGGGGGATATCTACGAGCAGTACTTC
CDR3 protein: CASGLVLMGGDIYEQYF

D gene: .
J gene: TRBJ2-4
V gene: TRBV27
clone size: .
CDR3 DNA: TGTGCCAGCAGGCCTAGCGCGTTAGCCAAAAACATTCAGTACTTC
CDR3 protein: CASRPSALAKNIQYF

D gene: .
J gene: TRBJ1-2
V gene: TRBV5-5
clone size: .
CDR3 DNA: TGTGCCAGCAGCTTGGGCCTTTACCCAGGGGTGTCTGGCTACACCTTC
CDR3 protein: CASSLGLYPGVSGYTF

D gene: .
J gene: TRBJ1-2
V gene: TRBV30
clone size: .
CDR3 DNA: TGTGCCTGGAGCACTAACCTCCTCCGGGACACCCCTAACTATGGCTACACCTTC
CDR3 protein: CAWSTNLLRDTPNYGYTF